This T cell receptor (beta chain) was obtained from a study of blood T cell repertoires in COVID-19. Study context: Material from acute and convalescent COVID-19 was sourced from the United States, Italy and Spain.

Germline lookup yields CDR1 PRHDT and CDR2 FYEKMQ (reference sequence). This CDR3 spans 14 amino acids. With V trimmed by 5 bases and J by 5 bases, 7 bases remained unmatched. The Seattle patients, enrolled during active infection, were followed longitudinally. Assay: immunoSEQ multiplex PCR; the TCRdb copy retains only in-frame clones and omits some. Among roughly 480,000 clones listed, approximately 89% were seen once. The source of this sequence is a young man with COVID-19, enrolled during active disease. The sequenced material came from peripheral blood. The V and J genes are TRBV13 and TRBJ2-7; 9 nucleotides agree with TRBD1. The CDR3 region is CASSLGQGRDEQYF. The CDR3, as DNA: TGTGCCAGCAGCCTGGGACAGGGTCGAGACGAGCAGTACTTC.